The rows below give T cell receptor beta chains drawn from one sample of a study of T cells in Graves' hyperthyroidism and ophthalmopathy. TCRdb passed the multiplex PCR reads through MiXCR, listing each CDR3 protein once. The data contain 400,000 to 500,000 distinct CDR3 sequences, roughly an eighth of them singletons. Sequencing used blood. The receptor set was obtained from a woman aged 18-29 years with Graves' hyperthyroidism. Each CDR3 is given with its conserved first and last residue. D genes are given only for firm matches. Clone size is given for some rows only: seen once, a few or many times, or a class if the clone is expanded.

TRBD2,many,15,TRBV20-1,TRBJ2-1,CSAGPASGNYNEQFF,TGCAGTGCTGGCCCCGCGAGCGGGAACTACAATGAGCAGTTCTTC
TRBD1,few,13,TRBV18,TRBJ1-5,CASSRTGDSPQHF,TGTGCCAGCTCACGAACCGGGGACAGCCCCCAGCATTTT
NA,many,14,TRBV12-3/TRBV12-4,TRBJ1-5,CASSSTGLGQPQHF,TGTGCCAGCAGCTCCACAGGACTTGGCCAGCCCCAGCATTTT
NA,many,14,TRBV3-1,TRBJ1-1,CASSQTGLGTEAFF,TGTGCCAGCAGCCAAACAGGGCTGGGCACTGAAGCTTTCTTT
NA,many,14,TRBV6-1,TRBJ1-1,CASSWGRVNTEAFF,TGTGCCAGCAGTTGGGGCAGGGTGAACACTGAAGCTTTCTTT
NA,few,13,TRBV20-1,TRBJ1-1,CSAYPTVNTEAFF,TGCAGTGCTTACCCGACAGTTAACACTGAAGCTTTCTTT
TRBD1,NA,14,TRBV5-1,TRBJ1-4,CASSLMAGGEKLFF,TGCGCCAGCAGCTTGATGGCAGGGGGAGAAAAACTGTTTTTT
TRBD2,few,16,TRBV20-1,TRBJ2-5,CSARTSGRGIEETQYF,TGCAGTGCCAGGACTAGCGGGAGAGGGATTGAAGAGACCCAGTACTTC
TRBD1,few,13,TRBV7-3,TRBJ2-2,CASSLTRQGRLYF,TGTGCCAGCAGCTTAACCCGACAGGGGAGGTTGTATTTT
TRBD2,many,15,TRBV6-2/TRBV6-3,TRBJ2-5,CASNPGLGPQETQYF,TGTGCCAGCAACCCGGGACTAGGCCCGCAAGAGACCCAGTACTTC
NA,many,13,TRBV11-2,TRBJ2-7,CASIRQATYEQYF,TGTGCCAGCATTCGACAGGCGACCTACGAGCAGTACTTC
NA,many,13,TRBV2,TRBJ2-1,CASSAGRGNEQFF,TGTGCCAGCAGTGCCGGCAGGGGAAATGAGCAGTTCTTC
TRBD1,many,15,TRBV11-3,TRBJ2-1,CASSPRTGAGNEQFF,TGTGCCAGCAGCCCTAGGACAGGGGCGGGCAATGAGCAGTTCTTC
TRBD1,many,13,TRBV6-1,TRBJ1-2,CASSDGQDYGYTF,TGTGCCAGCAGTGACGGACAGGACTATGGCTACACCTTC
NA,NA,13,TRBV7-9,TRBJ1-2,CASSSVAGLGYTF,TGTGCCAGCAGCTCCGTGGCTGGGCTCGGCTACACCTTC
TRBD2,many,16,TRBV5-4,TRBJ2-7,CASSLGGLAASYEQYF,TGTGCCAGCAGCTTGGGTGGACTAGCGGCTTCCTACGAGCAGTACTTC
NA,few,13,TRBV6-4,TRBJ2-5,CASSDSGGETQYF,TGTGCCAGCAGTGACTCGGGGGGAGAGACCCAGTACTTC